What follows is one TCR beta chain and its context. Its antigen is still unknown. V shed 9 bases and J shed 1 base, with 7 bases lying between them. Looked up from germline, CDR1 is MNHNY and CDR2 is SVGAGI (reference sequence). CDR3 length: 11 residues. These data originate in a study of siplizumab effects on memory and regulatory T cells. Study-wide findings and caveats: Memory T cells appeared less diverse than naive cells, which seemed to contribute substantially to alloresponse. Memory cells that were CD4+ and unstimulated gave rise to alloreactive sequences, which siplizumab significantly reduced. Unstimulated subsets captured only a minor fraction of alloreactive clones.

Only in-frame clones appear in the TCRdb table, and some are missing; sequencing was by immunoSEQ multiplex PCR. Altogether about 69,000 clones are present, over 70% being singletons, with the ten largest covering roughly 1.7%. The sequence came from a human donor in good health. The chain couples TRBV6-6 to TRBJ2-7; D is unclear. Material for sequencing was Tregs sorted from blood. The CDR3 region is CASSESYEQYF. Here the CDR3 DNA reads TGTGCCAGTTCCGAGTCCTACGAGCAGTACTTC.